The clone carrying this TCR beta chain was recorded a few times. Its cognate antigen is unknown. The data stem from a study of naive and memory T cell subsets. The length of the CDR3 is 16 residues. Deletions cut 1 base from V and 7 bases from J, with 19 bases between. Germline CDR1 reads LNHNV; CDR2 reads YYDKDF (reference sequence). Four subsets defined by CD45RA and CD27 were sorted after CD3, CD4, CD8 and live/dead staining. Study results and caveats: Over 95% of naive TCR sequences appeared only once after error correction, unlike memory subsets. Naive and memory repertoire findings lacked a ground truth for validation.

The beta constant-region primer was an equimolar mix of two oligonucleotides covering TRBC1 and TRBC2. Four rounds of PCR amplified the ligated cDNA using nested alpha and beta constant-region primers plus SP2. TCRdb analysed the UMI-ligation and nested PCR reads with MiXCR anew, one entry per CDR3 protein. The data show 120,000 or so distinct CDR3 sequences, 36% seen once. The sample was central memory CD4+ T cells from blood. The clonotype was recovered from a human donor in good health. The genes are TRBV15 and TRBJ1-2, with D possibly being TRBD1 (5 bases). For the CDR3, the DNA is TGTGCCACCAGCAGAGCCAGCAAGGGGAGGGGAAGTGGCTACACCTTC. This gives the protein CATSRASKGRGSGYTF.